Following are 13 T cell receptor beta chains from one sample sequenced in a study of cytomegalovirus exposure and HLA in healthy donors. The PCR used 60 Vbeta and 13 Jbeta primers. Generated by immunoSEQ multiplex PCR, the TCRdb table keeps only in-frame clones and is missing some. The table includes 250,000 to 350,000 clones, around 66% detected once. The sample consisted of PBMCs. The receptors come from a female donor in good health and CMV-seronegative.

V is TRBV6-5 and J is TRBJ2-7; the match to TRBD2 covers 9 bases. Trimming took 6 bases from V and 3 from J; bases not matched to a gene: 9. CDR1 and CDR2 from the germline V gene are MNHEY and SVGAGI. The CDR3 is 15 amino acids. The CDR3 loop is CASSYSGSPNYEQYF. The CDR3, as DNA: TGTGCCAGCAGCTATAGCGGGAGCCCGAACTACGAGCAGTACTTC.

The chain recombines TRBV6-6 with TRBJ1-2; 8 bases fit TRBD1. CDR3 length equals 13 residues. V shed 6 bases, J shed 6 bases, and the junction held 6 bases outside the gene matches. Per germline, CDR1 MNHNY and CDR2 SVGAGI (reference sequence). CDR3 protein: CASSPQGADGYTF. CDR3 nucleotides: TGTGCCAGCAGCCCGCAGGGGGCTGATGGCTACACCTTC.

The chain recombines TRBV13 with TRBJ2-7; the match to TRBD1 covers 9 bases. Germline V lookup: CDR1 PRHDT, CDR2 FYEKMQ (reference sequence). V was clipped by 0 bases and J by 9 bases; unmatched bases: 6. The CDR3 loop spans 14 amino acids. CDR3 protein: CASSLGYDRGLQYF. CDR3 DNA: TGTGCCAGCAGCTTAGGATATGACAGGGGGTTGCAGTACTTC. Complete variable domain (other parts from reference TRBV13 and TRBJ2-7): AAGVIQSPRHLIKEKRETATLKCYPIPRHDTVYWYQQGPGQDPQFLISFYEKMQSDKGSIPDRFSAQQFSDYHSELNMSSLELGDSALYFCASSLGYDRGLQYFGPGTRLTVT.

The CDR3 bases are TGTGCCAGCACCGGGACTAGCGGGAGGGCCGGGGCAACAGATACGCAGTATTTT. Translated, it gives CASTGTSGRAGATDTQYF. The chain combines TRBV6-4 with TRBJ2-3, with 16 bases matching TRBD2. CDR1 is MRHNA and CDR2 is SNTAGT in the germline V gene. Trimming removed 7 bases from V and 3 bases from J; junction bases left unmatched: 10. The CDR3 contains 18 residues.

This chain links TRBV5-1 with TRBJ2-7; TRBD1 is a possible D gene (6 bases). The CDR3 extends over 14 amino acids. Trimming cost V 6 bases and J 0 bases, with 13 bases left between them. Germline CDR1 is SGHRS and CDR2 is YFSETQ. DNA of the CDR3: TGCGCCAGCACCGGGACACCGAGCTCCTACGAGCAGTACTTC. Translation gives CASTGTPSSYEQYF.

The J gene is TRBJ2-5, the V gene TRBV5-1; 11 nucleotides align to TRBD1. The J call is doubtful: the DNA matches TRBJ2-7 better. The CDR3 runs 14 residues. CDR1 and CDR2 from the germline V gene are SGHRS and YFSETQ. The DNA for the CDR3 is TGCGCCAGCAGGCCGGACAGGGGGCCTGTCGAGCAGTACTTC. This sequence encodes CASRPDRGPVEQYF.

The V and J genes are TRBV11-2 and TRBJ1-1; D call uncertain. The CDR3 has 13 amino acids. Germline values: CDR1 SGHAT, CDR2 FQNNGV. Trimming stripped 8 bases from V and 0 bases from J, with 10 bases between. The CDR3 is CASLRVMNTEAFF. CDR3 DNA sequence: TGTGCCAGCCTCCGGGTTATGAACACTGAAGCTTTCTTT.

The chain links TRBV4-1 to TRBJ2-2, with D perhaps matching TRBD2 (6 bases). V gave up 4 bases and J gave up 1 base, with 19 bases separating them. This CDR3 comprises 18 residues. Germline values: CDR1 MGHRA, CDR2 YSYEKL. The CDR3 DNA reads TGCGCCAGCAGCCGTTATAGCGGACCCACCAAGAACACCGGGGAGCTGTTTTTT. Its translation: CASSRYSGPTKNTGELFF.

The rearrangement joins TRBV11-2 to TRBJ2-1; 7 nucleotides align to TRBD2. V shed 1 base and J 3 bases; nucleotides not matched to a gene: 3. Germline lookup yields CDR1 SGHAT and CDR2 FQNNGV. CDR3 size: 15 residues. CDR3 sequence reads: CASSLARGGYNEQFF. CDR3 DNA sequence: TGTGCCAGCAGCTTAGCTCGCGGGGGCTACAATGAGCAGTTCTTC. Looking up the rest from reference TRBV11-2 and TRBJ2-1 gives the full variable domain: EAGVAQSPRYKIIEKRQSVAFWCNPISGHATLYWYQQILGQGPKLLIQFQNNGVVDDSQLPKDRFSAERLKGVDSTLKIQPAKLEDSAVYLCASSLARGGYNEQFFGPGTRLTVL.

In nucleotides, the CDR3 is TGTGCCAGCTCACCAACGGGGGTACGCGAGCAGTACTTC. This codes for CASSPTGVREQYF. The chain couples TRBV18 to TRBJ2-7, with TRBD2 as a possible D gene (6 bases). Trimming stripped 2 bases from V and 6 bases from J, with 11 bases between. Germline V CDR1 and CDR2: KGHSH, LQKENI. CDR3 length equals 13 residues.

This chain connects TRBV28 to TRBJ1-1; D call uncertain. Germline CDR1 is MDHEN and CDR2 is SYDVKM. The V gene lost 5 bases and the J gene lost 3 bases, with 16 bases spanning the gap. This CDR3 region has 15 residues. CDR3 region: CASSPWRSADTEAFF. The CDR3 bases are TGTGCCAGCAGTCCGTGGAGGAGTGCGGACACTGAAGCTTTCTTT. Looking up the rest from reference TRBV28 and TRBJ1-1 gives the full variable domain: DVKVTQSSRYLVKRTGEKVFLECVQDMDHENMFWYRQDPGLGLRLIYFSYDVKMKEKGDIPEGYSVSREKKERFSLILESASTNQTSMYLCASSPWRSADTEAFFGQGTRLTVV.

The genes are TRBV7-9 and TRBJ1-1; TRBD1 matches 7 bases. V shed 4 bases and J 7 bases; nucleotides not matched to a gene: 9. In germline, CDR1 is SEHNR, CDR2 FQNEAQ (reference sequence). The CDR3 is 14 residues long. This CDR3 reads CASSYGTAKSEAFF. In DNA, the CDR3 is TGTGCCAGCAGCTATGGGACAGCCAAGAGTGAAGCTTTCTTT. Drawing the rest from reference TRBV7-9 and TRBJ1-1, the complete variable domain is DTGVSQNPRHKITKRGQNVTFRCDPISEHNRLYWYRQTLGQGPEFLTYFQNEAQLEKSRLLSDRFSAERPKGSFSTLEIQRTEQGDSAMYLCASSYGTAKSEAFFGQGTRLTVV.

V usage is TRBV2 and J usage is TRBJ2-1, with 13 bases matching TRBD2. There are 16 residues in the CDR3. With 8 bases clipped from V and 6 bases from J, the junction kept 10 bases outside the gene matches. CDR1 and CDR2 (germline): SNHLY, FYNNEI. The CDR3 DNA follows: TGTGCCAGCGGAGCCTCCGGGACTAGCGGGGCCAATGAGCAGTTCTTC. Protein product: CASGASGTSGANEQFF.